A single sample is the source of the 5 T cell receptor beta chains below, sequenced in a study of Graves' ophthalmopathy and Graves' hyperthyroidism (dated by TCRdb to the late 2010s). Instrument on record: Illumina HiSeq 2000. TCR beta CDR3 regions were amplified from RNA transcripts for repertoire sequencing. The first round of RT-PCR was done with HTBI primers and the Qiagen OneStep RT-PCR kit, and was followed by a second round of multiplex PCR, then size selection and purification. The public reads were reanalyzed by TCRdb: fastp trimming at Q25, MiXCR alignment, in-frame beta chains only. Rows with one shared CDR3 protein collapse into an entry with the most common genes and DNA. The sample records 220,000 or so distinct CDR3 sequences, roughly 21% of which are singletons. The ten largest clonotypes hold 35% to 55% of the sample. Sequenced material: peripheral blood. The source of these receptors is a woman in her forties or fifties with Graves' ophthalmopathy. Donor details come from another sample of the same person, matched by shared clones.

This CDR3 is CASSEALRWEPGELFF. CDR3 in DNA: TGTGCCAGCAGTGAAGCGCTACGGTGGGAGCCCGGGGAGCTGTTTTTT. The chain recombines TRBV6-1 with TRBJ2-2; TRBD2 is a possible D gene (5 bases). V was pared by 0 bases and J by 6 bases, with 14 bases between. The CDR3 is 16 residues long. The germline CDR1 and CDR2 sequences are MNHNS and SASEGT.

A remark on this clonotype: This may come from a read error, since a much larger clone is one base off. The CDR3 spells CASSSRGQRYEQYF. The CDR3 region has the DNA TGTGCCAGCAGCTCCAGGGGGCAGAGGTACGAGCAGTACTTC. This chain uses TRBV7-3 with TRBJ2-7; 8 bases align to TRBD1. The V segment lost 4 bases and the J segment 4 bases; nucleotides outside the gene matches: 6. The CDR3 totals 14 residues. Germline V CDR1 and CDR2: SGHTA, FQGTGA.

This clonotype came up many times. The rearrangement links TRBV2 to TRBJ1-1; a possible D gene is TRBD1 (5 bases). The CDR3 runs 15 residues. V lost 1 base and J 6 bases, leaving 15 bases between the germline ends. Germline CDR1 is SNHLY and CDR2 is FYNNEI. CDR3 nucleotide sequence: TGTGCCAGCAGTGAAGGGCAGGGCGCACGGGCTGAAGCTTTCTTT. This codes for CASSEGQGARAEAFF.

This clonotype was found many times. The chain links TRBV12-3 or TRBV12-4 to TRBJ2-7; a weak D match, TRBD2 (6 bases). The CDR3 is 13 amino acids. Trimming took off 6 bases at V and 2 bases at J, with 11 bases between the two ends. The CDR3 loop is CASSPSDTYEQYF. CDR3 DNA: TGTGCCAGCAGCCCTAGCGATACCTACGAGCAGTACTTC.

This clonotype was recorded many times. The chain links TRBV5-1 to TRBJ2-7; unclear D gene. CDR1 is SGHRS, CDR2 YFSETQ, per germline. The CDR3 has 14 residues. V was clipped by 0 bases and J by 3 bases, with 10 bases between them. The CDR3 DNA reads TGCGCCAGCAGCTTGGGTGGGTCTAACTACGAGCAGTACTTC. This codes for CASSLGGSNYEQYF.